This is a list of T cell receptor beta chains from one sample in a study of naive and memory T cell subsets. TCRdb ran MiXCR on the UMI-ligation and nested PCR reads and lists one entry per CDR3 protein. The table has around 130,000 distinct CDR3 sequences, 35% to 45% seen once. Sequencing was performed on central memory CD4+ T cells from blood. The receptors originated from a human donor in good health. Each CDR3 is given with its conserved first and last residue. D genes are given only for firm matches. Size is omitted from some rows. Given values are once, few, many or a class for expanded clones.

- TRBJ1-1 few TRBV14 TGTGCCAGCAGTCCCGATCTTTTGACAGCCGGCACTGAAGCTTTCTTT CASSPDLLTAGTEAFF
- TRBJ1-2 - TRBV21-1 TGTGCCAGCAGCATTGACAATGACTATGGCTACACCTTC CASSIDNDYGYTF
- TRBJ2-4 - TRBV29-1 TGCAGCGTCGAGTGGGGGCATAGCATTCAGTACTTC CSVEWGHSIQYF
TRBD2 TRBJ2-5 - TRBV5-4 TGTGCCAGCGGACGGGGGGGGGAGACCCAGTACTTC CASGRGGETQYF
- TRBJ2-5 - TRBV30 TGTGCCTGGAGTGGCTTGGGTGCAGGCCAACAAGTGGAGACCCAGTACTTC CAWSGLGAGQQVETQYF
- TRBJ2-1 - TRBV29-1 TGCAGCGTCGAATTTTTCAGCTCCTACAATGAGCAGTTCTTC CSVEFFSSYNEQFF
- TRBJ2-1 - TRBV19 TGTGCCAGTAGTATAGGTCGGCCCAGCGGGTTGGGGTACAATGAGCAGTTCTTC CASSIGRPSGLGYNEQFF
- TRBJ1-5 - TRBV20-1 TGCAGTGCTAGATCAGGGAGAAATCAGCCCCAGCATTTT CSARSGRNQPQHF
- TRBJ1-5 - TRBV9 TGTGCCAGCAGCGTAGGAGCGGCGGATAATCAGCCCCAGCATTTT CASSVGAADNQPQHF
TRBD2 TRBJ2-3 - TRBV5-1 TGCGCCAGCAGCCCCAACAGCGGGGCAGATACGCAGTATTTT CASSPNSGADTQYF
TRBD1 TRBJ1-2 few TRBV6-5 TGTGCCAGCAGTTACGCCCGAGGGACAGGGTTGATTAGCTACACCTTC CASSYARGTGLISYTF
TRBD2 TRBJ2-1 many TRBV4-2 TGTGCCAGCAGCCAAAGGACTAGCGACTACAATGAGCAGTTCTTC CASSQRTSDYNEQFF
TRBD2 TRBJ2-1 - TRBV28 TGTGCCAGCAGTCCCGCTAGCGGTTCCTACAATGAGCAGTTCTTC CASSPASGSYNEQFF
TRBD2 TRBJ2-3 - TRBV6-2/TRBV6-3 TGTGCCACAAAGGTGGGGCTAGCGGGATACACAGATACGCAGTATTTT CATKVGLAGYTDTQYF
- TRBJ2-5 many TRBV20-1 TGCAGTGCTCGGACAATGGAGACCCAGTACTTC CSARTMETQYF
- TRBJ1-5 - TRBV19 TGTGCCAGTAGTAGGGGGAGGGACAATCAGCCCCAGCATTTT CASSRGRDNQPQHF
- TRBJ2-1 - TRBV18 TGTGCCAGCTCACGGGGGCAGGGGCCCTACAATGAGCAGTTCTTC CASSRGQGPYNEQFF
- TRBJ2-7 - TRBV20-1 TGCAGTGCTAGAGATCTTGGAGTTTCTACCTACGAGCAGTACTTC CSARDLGVSTYEQYF
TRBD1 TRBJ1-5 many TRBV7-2 TGTGCCAGCAGTCGACAGGGGGGCAATCAGCCCCAGCATTTT CASSRQGGNQPQHF
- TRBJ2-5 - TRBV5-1 TGCGCCAGCAGCTTGACGGTCAGCCAAGAGACCCAGTACTTC CASSLTVSQETQYF
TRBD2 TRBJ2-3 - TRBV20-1 TGCAGTGCGAGAACTAGCGGGAGGGCGATAGATACGCAGTATTTT CSARTSGRAIDTQYF
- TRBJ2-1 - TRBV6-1 TGTGCCAGCAGTGAAATGGACCGACGCAATGAGCAGTTCTTC CASSEMDRRNEQFF
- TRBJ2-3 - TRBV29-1 TGCAGCCTCCGACCGCCGGGCCTCCCAGATACGCAGTATTTT CSLRPPGLPDTQYF
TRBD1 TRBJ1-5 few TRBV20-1 TGCAGTGCTAAGGGACAGACGAGCAATCAGCCCCAGCATTTT CSAKGQTSNQPQHF
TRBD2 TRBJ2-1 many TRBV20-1 TGCAGTGCTAGAAAGGGCGGGAGTACCTACAATGAGCAGTTCTTC CSARKGGSTYNEQFF
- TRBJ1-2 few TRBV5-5 TGTGCCAGCAGCTTGGCCAGGGGACTCGGGGATGGCTACACCTTC CASSLARGLGDGYTF
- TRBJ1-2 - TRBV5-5 TGTGCCAGCAGCTTATCCGGCAAGAGCGTCTATGGCTACACCTTC CASSLSGKSVYGYTF
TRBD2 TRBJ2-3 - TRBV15 TGTGCCACATCGATTTCCCCTAGCGGACGCACAGATACGCAGTATTTT CATSISPSGRTDTQYF
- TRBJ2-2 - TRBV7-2 TGTGCCAGCAGAGGAGGCGGCACCGGGGAGCTGTTTTTT CASRGGGTGELFF
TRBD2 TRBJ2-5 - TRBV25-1 TGTGCCAGCAGTGGCGGGACTAGCGGGAGGATCCGGCAAGAGACCCAGTACTTC CASSGGTSGRIRQETQYF
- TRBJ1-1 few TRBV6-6 TGTGCCAGCAGTTACCTTCCCGGGGCGGGCACTGAAGCTTTCTTT CASSYLPGAGTEAFF
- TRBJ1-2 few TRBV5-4 TGTGCCAGCAGCCTCGGACAGCAGGTGAAGGGCTACACCTTC CASSLGQQVKGYTF
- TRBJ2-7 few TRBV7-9 TGTGCCAGCAGCTTAGATCAGTACGAGCAGTACTTC CASSLDQYEQYF
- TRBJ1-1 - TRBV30 TGTGCCTGGACATGGAGCCCTAACACTGAAGCTTTCTTT CAWTWSPNTEAFF
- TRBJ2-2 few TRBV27 TGTGCCAGCAGTTTCGGGGGTAGCGACACCGGGGAGCTGTTTTTT CASSFGGSDTGELFF
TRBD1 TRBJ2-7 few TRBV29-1 TGCAGCGTGACAGGGGGCTACGAGCAGTACTTC CSVTGGYEQYF
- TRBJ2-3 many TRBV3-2 TGTGCCAGCAGCCAAGAGGGACAGGGGGCCGCAGATACGCAGTATTTT CASSQEGQGAADTQYF
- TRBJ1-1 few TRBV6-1 TGTGCCAGCAGCCCCAGGGTGTACACTGAAGCTTTCTTT CASSPRVYTEAFF
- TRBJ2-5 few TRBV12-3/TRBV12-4 TGTGCCAGCAGCCGGGACACCGCCTTCCAAGAGACCCAGTACTTC CASSRDTAFQETQYF
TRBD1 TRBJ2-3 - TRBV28 TGTGCCAGCAGCATACAACAGGGGGCGCAAGATACGCAGTATTTT CASSIQQGAQDTQYF
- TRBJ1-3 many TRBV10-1 TGCGCCAGCAGTGTTGGAAACACCATATATTTT CASSVGNTIYF
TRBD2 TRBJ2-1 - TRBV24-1 TGTGCCACCAGTTATAGCGGGAGCCGGAATAATGAGCAGTTCTTC CATSYSGSRNNEQFF
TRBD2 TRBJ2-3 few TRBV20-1 TGCAGTGTCCTCGGGCTGGCGGGAGGCACAGATACGCAGTATTTT CSVLGLAGGTDTQYF
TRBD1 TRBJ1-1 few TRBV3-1 TGTGCCAGCAGCTGGGGGACAGGGAGAAAGGGTGAAGCTTTCTTT CASSWGTGRKGEAFF
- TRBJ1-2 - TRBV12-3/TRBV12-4 TGTGCCAGCAGTTTAAGGGCAGGGTTATCTGGCTACACCTTC CASSLRAGLSGYTF
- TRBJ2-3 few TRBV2 TGTGCCAGCAGTGAAGTTGACGACTTAGTCTCCACAGATACGCAGTATTTT CASSEVDDLVSTDTQYF
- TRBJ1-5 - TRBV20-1 TGCAGTGCTAGGGGAGGGAGACATAATCAGCCCCAGCATTTT CSARGGRHNQPQHF
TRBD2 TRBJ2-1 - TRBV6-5 TGTGCCAGCAGTTACTCGACTAGCGGGAGGCGGTATGAGCAGTTCTTC CASSYSTSGRRYEQFF
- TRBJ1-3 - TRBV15 TGTGCCACCAGCAGAGACCCCGGAGGAAACACCATATATTTT CATSRDPGGNTIYF
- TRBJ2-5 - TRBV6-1 TGTGCCAGCATGATTTTCCAAGAGACCCAGTACTTC CASMIFQETQYF
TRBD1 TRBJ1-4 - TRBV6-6 TGTGCCAGCAGTTACTACGGGACAGGGAATGAAAAACTGTTTTTT CASSYYGTGNEKLFF
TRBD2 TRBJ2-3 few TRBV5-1 TGCGCCAGCAGCGGGGCGGGAGGGCCAGATACGCAGTATTTT CASSGAGGPDTQYF
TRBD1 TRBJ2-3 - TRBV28 TGTGCCAGCATACAGGGGAACACAGATACGCAGTATTTT CASIQGNTDTQYF
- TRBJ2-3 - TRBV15 TGTGCCACCAGCAGGGGAGGGGGAGGGCCTCATCCTAGCACAGATACGCAGTATTTT CATSRGGGGPHPSTDTQYF
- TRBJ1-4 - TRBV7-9 TGTGCCAGCAGCCAACAGGGCGTCGGCGAAAAACTGTTTTTT CASSQQGVGEKLFF
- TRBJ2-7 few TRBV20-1 TGCAGTGCTAGCCACGGTTCTGAGCAGTACTTC CSASHGSEQYF
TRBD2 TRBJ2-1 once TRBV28 TGTGCCAGCACTAACACCCCCGGGACTAGCGGGAGGGTGGGTGAGCAGTTCTTC CASTNTPGTSGRVGEQFF
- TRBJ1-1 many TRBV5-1 TGCGCCAGCAGGGCTCAGTGGAACACTGAAGCTTTCTTT CASRAQWNTEAFF
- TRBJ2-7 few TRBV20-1 TGCAGTGCTAGAGTTGGGGCAGCAAGTGAGCAGTACTTC CSARVGAASEQYF